This entry is about one T cell receptor beta chain. Its antigen remains unknown. The sample originates from a study of cytomegalovirus exposure and HLA in healthy donors. Study results and limitations: In a later analysis, fewer than 20,000 TCR beta sequences were associated with HLA alleles at 0.05 false discovery rate. Other equally common chains were less clonally expanded than HLA-associated TCR beta chains, a later analysis showed. The authors confirmed in vitro that a few CMV-associated chains were specific for CMV antigens.

PCR primers comprised 60 Vbeta and 13 Jbeta primers. Measured with immunoSEQ multiplex PCR; TCRdb has only the in-frame clones, and not every one. Here the sample spans 90,000 to 120,000 clones, around 77% being singletons. Likely unrecorded immune exposures existed in these nominally healthy donors. The receptor comes from a male donor in good health and CMV-seronegative. Sequencing input: PBMCs.

CDR3 region: CASSLGGRASNEQFF. DNA of the CDR3: TGTGCCAGCAGCTTAGGGGGGAGGGCGAGCAATGAGCAGTTCTTC. The chain is built from TRBV7-3 and TRBJ2-1, with 7 positions matching TRBD2. CDR3 size: 15 residues. V lost 2 bases and J lost 6; bases outside the gene matches: 7. The germline gives CDR1 SGHTA, CDR2 FQGTGA. Drawing the rest from reference TRBV7-3 and TRBJ2-1, the complete variable domain is GAGVSQTPSNKVTEKGKYVELRCDPISGHTALYWYRQSLGQGPEFLIYFQGTGAADDSGLPNDRFFAVRPEGSVSTLKIQRTERGDSAVYLCASSLGGRASNEQFFGPGTRLTVL.